Below, 16 T cell receptor beta chains from the same sample are listed, as sequenced in a study of control samples from healthy donors and cancer patients. Sequencing used immunoSEQ multiplex PCR; TCRdb keeps in-frame clones, though not all of them. Among some 120,000 clones, 70% to 90% were seen once, and the ten largest hold roughly 40%. The sample consisted of blood. These receptor sequences come from a man in his fifties in good health.

The chain couples TRBV7-9 to TRBJ1-1; 7 positions agree with TRBD1. J lost 4 bases, V lost 4 bases, and 6 bases had no gene match. The CDR3 runs to 14 residues. CDR1 and CDR2 from the germline V gene are SEHNR and FQNEAQ (reference sequence). This chain's CDR3 is CASSSRDRPTEAFF. The CDR3 nucleotides read TGTGCCAGCAGCTCCCGGGACAGACCCACTGAAGCTTTCTTT.

This clone was detected once. The rearrangement joins TRBV14 to TRBJ2-7; tentative D call: TRBD1 (5 bases). The CDR3 is 13 residues long. Germline assignment: CDR1 SGHDN and CDR2 FVKESK. Trimming removed 3 bases at V and 4 bases at J, with 10 bases between. The CDR3 loop is CASSQGLTYEQYF. The CDR3 region has the DNA TGTGCCAGCAGCCAGGGGCTAACTTACGAGCAGTACTTC.

This chain links TRBV7-9 with TRBJ1-2; 8 bases are shared with TRBD1. CDR3 length: 14 amino acids. CDR1 is SEHNR, CDR2 FQNEAQ, per germline (reference sequence). V lost 1 base to trimming and J lost 4 bases; unmatched junction nucleotides: 2. CDR3 DNA sequence: TGTGCCAGCAGCTTAGGAACAGGGGGCTATGGCTACACCTTC. This encodes CASSLGTGGYGYTF.

The gene calls are TRBV4-3 and TRBJ1-5; 12 bases line up with TRBD1. This CDR3 comprises 16 residues. V lost 4 bases and J lost 9; bases outside the gene matches: 10. In germline, CDR1 is LGHNA, CDR2 YSLEER. Written as DNA, the CDR3 is TGCGCCAGCAGCCTAGACTACGGGACAGGGGGCTTGCCCCAGCATTTT. It yields the protein CASSLDYGTGGLPQHF.

This chain links TRBV29-1 with TRBJ2-3, with 9 bases fitting TRBD2. Germline V CDR1 and CDR2: SQVTM, ANQGSEA. The V and J ends lost 6 bases and 0 bases, in that order; junction bases with no gene match: 19. The CDR3 is 19 residues long. CDR3 in DNA: TGCAGCGTCGGACTAATAGCGGGGGCCGTTGGGGTTAGCACAGATACGCAGTATTTT. It yields the protein CSVGLIAGAVGVSTDTQYF.

The rearrangement uses TRBV5-8 and TRBJ1-1; maybe TRBD1 (5 bases). V lost 5 bases and J 0 bases, leaving 11 bases between the germline ends. Germline CDR1 reads SGHTS; CDR2 reads YDEGEE. This CDR3 has 14 residues. The CDR3 region has the DNA TGTGCCAGCAGGGATCAGGGCCTGAACACTGAAGCTTTCTTT. The encoded protein is CASRDQGLNTEAFF.

The chain carries TRBV7-2 and TRBJ2-1, with a tentative D call TRBD2 (5 bases). The germline V and J ends were trimmed by 2 bases and 15 bases, with 17 bases remaining between them. The CDR3 spans 13 residues. CDR1 and CDR2 from the germline V gene are SGHTA and FQGNSA. CDR3 protein: CASSLNSLSEGFF. The CDR3 DNA reads TGTGCCAGCAGCTTAAACTCCCTTAGCGAGGGGTTCTTC.

This sequence joins TRBV7-9 and TRBJ2-5; D is possibly TRBD1 or TRBD2 (5 bases each). The CDR3 loop spans 15 amino acids. Trimming cost V 5 bases and J 5 bases, with 18 bases left between them. Germline CDR1 reads SEHNR; CDR2 reads FQNEAQ (reference sequence). CDR3 coding DNA: TGTGCCAGCAGCCCACGCCTCGGGGCTGGGGAGACCCAGTACTTC. This gives the protein CASSPRLGAGETQYF.

The chain carries TRBV5-1 and TRBJ2-7, with TRBD1 matching 10 bases. The CDR3 is 15 residues long. Germline trimming cut 2 bases from V and 6 bases from J; bases unmatched to any gene: 8. Germline CDR1 is SGHRS and CDR2 is YFSETQ. As DNA, the CDR3 is TGCGCCAGCAGCTTCGGAGACAGGGGGCTAAGCGAGCAGTACTTC. It codes for CASSFGDRGLSEQYF.

The rearrangement joins TRBV6-5 to TRBJ2-7; D might be TRBD1 (6 bases). Germline-derived CDR1 and CDR2 are MNHEY and SVGAGI. The CDR3 spans 15 residues. The V end lost 2 bases, the J end lost 2 bases, and 13 bases lay between the germline ends. The CDR3 is CASSYARGSTYEQYF. The DNA for the CDR3 is TGTGCCAGCAGTTACGCCAGGGGATCTACCTACGAGCAGTACTTC.

This clone was observed a handful of times. This chain connects TRBV12-5 to TRBJ1-1; D unclear. The CDR3 loop spans 13 amino acids. V lost 6 bases and J 1 base, leaving 9 bases between the germline ends. The germline gives CDR1 LGHNT, CDR2 FRNRAP. Here the CDR3 reads CASGLGWNTEAFF. In DNA, the CDR3 is TGTGCTAGTGGACTCGGTTGGAACACTGAAGCTTTCTTT. The whole variable domain, remainder taken from reference TRBV12-5 and TRBJ1-1, is DARVTQTPRHKVTEMGQEVTMRCQPILGHNTVFWYRQTMMQGLELLAYFRNRAPLDDSGMPKDRFSAEMPDATLATLKIQPSEPRDSAVYFCASGLGWNTEAFFGQGTRLTVV.

This chain uses TRBV5-5 with TRBJ1-5; the match to TRBD1 covers 9 bases. Per germline, CDR1 SGHKS and CDR2 YYEKEE (reference sequence). CDR3 size: 15 residues. V lost 4 bases to trimming and J lost 3 bases; unmatched junction nucleotides: 5. CDR3 nucleotides: TGTGCCAGCAGCGAACACAGGGGGCCCAATCAGCCCCAGCATTTT. It encodes CASSEHRGPNQPQHF.

This chain connects TRBV9 to TRBJ2-3; D remains unclear. Trimming shortened V by 0 bases and J by 1 base, and 6 bases separated the two germline ends. Germline V gives CDR1 SGDLS, CDR2 YYNGEE. The CDR3 is 14 amino acids. The CDR3 loop reads CASSVGGRTDTQYF. Written as DNA, the CDR3 is TGTGCCAGCAGCGTAGGTGGGCGCACAGATACGCAGTATTTT.

The V call is TRBV5-4, the J call TRBJ2-3; 8 bases fit TRBD2. Germline V lookup: CDR1 SGHNT, CDR2 YYREEE (reference sequence). The ends lost 0 bases at V and 2 bases at J; junction bases unmatched: 5. CDR3 length: 16 amino acids. The CDR3 reads CASSLESGGSTDTQYF. The CDR3 DNA follows: TGTGCCAGCAGCTTGGAAAGCGGGGGATCCACAGATACGCAGTATTTT. Full variable domain (rest looked up from reference TRBV5-4 and TRBJ2-3): ETGVTQSPTHLIKTRGQQVTLRCSSQSGHNTVSWYQQALGQGPQFIFQYYREEENGRGNFPPRFSGLQFPNYSSELNVNALELDDSALYLCASSLESGGSTDTQYFGPGTRLTVL.

The gene calls are TRBV14 and TRBJ1-1; D unresolved. The CDR3 is 13 residues long. V lost 5 bases and J 1 base, leaving 8 bases between the germline ends. CDR1 and CDR2 (germline): SGHDN, FVKESK. CDR3 DNA sequence: TGTGCCAGCAGCTTAACCCAGAACACTGAAGCTTTCTTT. It encodes CASSLTQNTEAFF.

The V and J genes are TRBV11-2 and TRBJ1-6, with 9 nucleotides matching TRBD1. The CDR3 runs 16 residues. Looked up from germline, CDR1 is SGHAT and CDR2 is FQNNGV. J gave up 8 bases and V 3 bases, and 8 bases lay outside the gene matches. The CDR3 reads CASSLTPGQGYSPLHF. The CDR3 DNA reads TGTGCCAGCAGCTTGACACCGGGACAGGGATATTCACCCCTCCACTTT. The entire variable domain, with the rest obtained from reference TRBV11-2 and TRBJ1-6, is as follows: EAGVAQSPRYKIIEKRQSVAFWCNPISGHATLYWYQQILGQGPKLLIQFQNNGVVDDSQLPKDRFSAERLKGVDSTLKIQPAKLEDSAVYLCASSLTPGQGYSPLHFGNGTRLTVT.